The clone carrying this T cell receptor beta chain was seen a handful of times. The antigen remains undetermined. TCRdb reanalysed the RT-PCR reads using MiXCR and keeps one entry per CDR3 protein. This table holds just under 550,000 distinct CDR3 sequences, roughly 23% found once. The record originates from a study of response to subunit inactivated influenza vaccine. Study results and limitations: Every seasonal influenza vaccination brings in few new T cells, the authors suggested.

The germline V and J ends were trimmed by 5 bases and 4 bases, with 24 bases remaining between them. This CDR3 comprises 17 residues. Germline assignment: CDR1 SEHNR and CDR2 FQNEAQ (reference sequence). The sample was also reused in another study, on T cells expressing NK-cell markers. That source adds: UMIs were included in TCR beta cDNA generated by 5'RACE template switching. It remained uncertain whether the expanded NKG2C+ T cell clones were specific for HCMV antigens.

The sequencing here drew on CD4+ T cells sorted from PBMCs, taken approximately 13 days after vaccination. The V and J genes are TRBV7-9 and TRBJ2-7, with D perhaps TRBD2 (6 bases). The sequence was collected from a man aged 45-65 years who received an inactivated influenza vaccine. The CDR3 region is CASSTNWGLGAAYEQYF. In DNA, the CDR3 is TGTGCCAGCAGCACCAACTGGGGACTTGGAGCTGCGTACGAGCAGTACTTC.